This paragraph reports one TCR beta chain. These data belong to a study of T cell responses to AZD1222 COVID-19 vaccine. The CDR3 has 16 residues. The germline V and J ends were trimmed by 4 bases and 4 bases, with 15 bases remaining between them. Germline V CDR1 and CDR2: SGHRS, YFSETQ. Profiled with immunoSEQ multiplex PCR; TCRdb holds only in-frame clones, not every one. The data show 150,000 or so clones, 85% to 95% seen once. This sequence was found in an adult in good health. The material sequenced was peripheral blood, taken on day 0 of MenACWY control vaccination. The chain couples TRBV5-1 to TRBJ1-6; D is ambiguous. CDR3 protein: CASSPTGELYNSPLHF. CDR3 DNA sequence: TGCGCCAGCAGCCCGACCGGGGAACTTTATAATTCACCCCTCCACTTT.